This T cell receptor beta chain was obtained from a study of T cell responses to AZD1222 COVID-19 vaccine. This CDR3 spans 11 amino acids. Germline V CDR1 and CDR2: ENHRY, SYGVKD. V was pared by 9 bases and J by 1 base, with 7 bases between. As to this clone: Its antigen remains unidentified.

General study findings and limits: Dominant CD4 TCR responses targeted spike regions 160-218 and 743-854. Most donors were white British and more were female, and clonal diversity was possibly underestimated.

The repertoire was sequenced with immunoSEQ multiplex PCR; TCRdb's copy has only in-frame clones and lacks some. The table shows under 200,000 clones, with 88% occurring only once. The sequencing here drew on peripheral blood, taken 28 days after the second AZD1222 dose. The chain carries TRBV10-3 and TRBJ2-7, with D possibly TRBD1 on 6 matching bases. The clonotype comes from an adult who received the AZD1222 COVID-19 vaccine. The DNA for the CDR3 is TGTGCCATACAGGGTTCCTACGAGCAGTACTTC. Amino acid sequence: CAIQGSYEQYF.